The T cell receptor (beta chain) described here comes from a study of siplizumab effects on memory and regulatory T cells. Whole-study results and caveats: Naive T cells appeared more diverse than memory cells and seemed to be major alloresponse contributors. Naive or memory phenotype was unassignable for roughly 75-96% of proliferating CD4+ or CD8+ clones. The authors mapped only a minor fraction of alloreactive clones to unstimulated subsets. In the presence of siplizumab, alloreactive sequences traceable to unstimulated CD4+ memory cells were significantly reduced.

Here immunoSEQ multiplex PCR was the method, and the copy in TCRdb shows in-frame clones only, minus some. The data show roughly 75,000 clones, with 93% seen just once and 4% to 5.5% held by the top ten. The CDR3 covers 16 residues. The V segment lost 2 bases and the J segment 6 bases; nucleotides outside the gene matches: 9. Germline lookup yields CDR1 MRHNA and CDR2 SNTAGT. A note on this clone: What it binds is not known.

Sequencing was carried out using CD8+ T cells sorted from blood. This clonotype originated in a human donor in good health. The chain employs TRBV6-4 and TRBJ2-3, with 9 positions matching TRBD1. CDR3 region: CASSDPRQGETDTQYF. CDR3 in DNA: TGTGCCAGCAGTGACCCCCGACAGGGGGAGACCGATACGCAGTATTTT.